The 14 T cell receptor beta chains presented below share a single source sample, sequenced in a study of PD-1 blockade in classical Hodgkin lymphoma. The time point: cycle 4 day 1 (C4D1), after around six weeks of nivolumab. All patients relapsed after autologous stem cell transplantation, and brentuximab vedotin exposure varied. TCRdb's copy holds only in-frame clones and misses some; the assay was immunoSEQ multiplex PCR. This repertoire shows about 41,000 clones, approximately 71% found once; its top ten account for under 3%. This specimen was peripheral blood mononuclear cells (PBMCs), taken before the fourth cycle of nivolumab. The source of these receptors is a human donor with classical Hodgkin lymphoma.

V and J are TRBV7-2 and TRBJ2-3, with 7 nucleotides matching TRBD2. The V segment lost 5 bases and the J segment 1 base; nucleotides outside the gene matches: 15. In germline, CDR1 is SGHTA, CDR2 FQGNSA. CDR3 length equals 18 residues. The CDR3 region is CASSVPAGPAAGTDTQYF. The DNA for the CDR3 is TGTGCCAGCAGCGTACCAGCGGGGCCAGCGGCGGGCACAGATACGCAGTATTTT.

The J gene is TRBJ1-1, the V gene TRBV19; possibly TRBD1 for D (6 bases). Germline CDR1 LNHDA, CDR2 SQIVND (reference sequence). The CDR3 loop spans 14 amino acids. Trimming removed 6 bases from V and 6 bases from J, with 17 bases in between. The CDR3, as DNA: TGTGCCAGTAGCCCTGGGACACGTACCGCTGAAGCTTTCTTT. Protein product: CASSPGTRTAEAFF.

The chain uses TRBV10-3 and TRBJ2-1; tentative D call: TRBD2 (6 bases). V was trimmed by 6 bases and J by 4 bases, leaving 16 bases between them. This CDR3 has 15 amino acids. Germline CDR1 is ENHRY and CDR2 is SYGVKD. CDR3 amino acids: CAIRPAGREYNEQFF. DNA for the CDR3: TGTGCCATCAGACCTGCGGGGCGAGAGTACAATGAGCAGTTCTTC.

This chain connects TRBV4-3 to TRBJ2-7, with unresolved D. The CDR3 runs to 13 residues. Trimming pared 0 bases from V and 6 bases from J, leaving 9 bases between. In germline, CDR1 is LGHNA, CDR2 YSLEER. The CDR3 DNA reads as TGCGCCAGCAGCCAAGAAAGATGGTCCGAGCAGTACTTC. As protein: CASSQERWSEQYF.

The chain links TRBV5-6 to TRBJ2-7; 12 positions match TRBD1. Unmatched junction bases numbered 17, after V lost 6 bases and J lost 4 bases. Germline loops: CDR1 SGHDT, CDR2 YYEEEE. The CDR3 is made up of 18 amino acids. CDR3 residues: CASTYQRGDRGHLYEQYF. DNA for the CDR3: TGTGCCAGCACCTACCAAAGGGGGGACAGGGGGCATTTATACGAGCAGTACTTC. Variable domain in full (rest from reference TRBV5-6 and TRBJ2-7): DAGVTQSPTHLIKTRGQQVTLRCSPKSGHDTVSWYQQALGQGPQFIFQYYEEEERQRGNFPDRFSGHQFPNYSSELNVNALLLGDSALYLCASTYQRGDRGHLYEQYFGPGTRLTVT.

The DNA of the CDR3 is TGTGCCAGCCGTGTTCAGGCGGGCACAGATACGCAGTATTTT. It encodes CASRVQAGTDTQYF. The genes are TRBV18 and TRBJ2-3; D not certain. Trimming shortened V by 8 bases and J by 1 base, and 13 bases separated the two germline ends. Germline CDR1 is KGHSH and CDR2 is LQKENI. The CDR3 totals 14 residues.

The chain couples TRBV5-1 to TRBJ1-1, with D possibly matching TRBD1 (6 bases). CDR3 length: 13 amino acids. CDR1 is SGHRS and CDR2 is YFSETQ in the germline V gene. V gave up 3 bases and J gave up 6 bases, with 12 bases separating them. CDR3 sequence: CASSWVGGAEAFF. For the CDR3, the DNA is TGCGCCAGCAGCTGGGTGGGGGGCGCTGAAGCTTTCTTT. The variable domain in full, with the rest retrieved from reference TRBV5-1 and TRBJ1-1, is KAGVTQTPRYLIKTRGQQVTLSCSPISGHRSVSWYQQTPGQGLQFLFEYFSETQRNKGNFPGRFSGRQFSNSRSEMNVSTLELGDSALYLCASSWVGGAEAFFGQGTRLTVV.

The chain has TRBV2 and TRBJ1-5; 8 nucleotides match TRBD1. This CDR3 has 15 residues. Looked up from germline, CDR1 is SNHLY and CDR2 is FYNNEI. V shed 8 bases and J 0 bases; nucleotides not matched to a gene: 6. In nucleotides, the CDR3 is TGTGCCAGCCACCGGGACAGGCATAGCAATCAGCCCCAGCATTTT. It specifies CASHRDRHSNQPQHF.

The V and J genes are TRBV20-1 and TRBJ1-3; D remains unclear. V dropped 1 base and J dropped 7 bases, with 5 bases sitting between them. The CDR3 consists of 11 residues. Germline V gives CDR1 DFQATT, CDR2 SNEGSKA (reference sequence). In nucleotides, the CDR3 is TGCAGTGCTAGAGTCGACAACACCATATATTTT. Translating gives CSARVDNTIYF.

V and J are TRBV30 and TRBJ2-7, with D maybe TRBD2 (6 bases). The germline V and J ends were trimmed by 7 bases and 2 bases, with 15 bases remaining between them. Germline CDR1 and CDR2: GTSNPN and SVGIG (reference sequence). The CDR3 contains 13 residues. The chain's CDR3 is CASRRLGTYEQYF. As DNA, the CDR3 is TGTGCCTCGCGCCGACTAGGAACCTACGAGCAGTACTTC.

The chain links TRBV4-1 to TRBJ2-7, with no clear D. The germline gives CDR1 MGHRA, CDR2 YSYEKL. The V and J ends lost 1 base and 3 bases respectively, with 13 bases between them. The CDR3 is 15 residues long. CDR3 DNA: TGCGCCAGCAGCCAAGTTCTCGTCGGTGGCTACGAGCAGTACTTC. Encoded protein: CASSQVLVGGYEQYF.

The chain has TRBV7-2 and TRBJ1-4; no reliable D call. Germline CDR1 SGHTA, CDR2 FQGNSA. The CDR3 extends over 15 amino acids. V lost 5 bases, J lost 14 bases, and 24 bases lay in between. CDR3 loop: CASSLSLGDPERLFF. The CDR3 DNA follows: TGTGCCAGCAGCCTATCCCTTGGAGACCCTGAGAGGCTGTTTTTT.

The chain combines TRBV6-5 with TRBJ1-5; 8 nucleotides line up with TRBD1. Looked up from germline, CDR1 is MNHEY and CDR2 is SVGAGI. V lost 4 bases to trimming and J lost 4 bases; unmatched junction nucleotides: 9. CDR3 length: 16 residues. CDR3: CASSLNGQGGNQPQHF. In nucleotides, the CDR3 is TGTGCCAGCAGTTTAAACGGACAGGGCGGTAATCAGCCCCAGCATTTT.

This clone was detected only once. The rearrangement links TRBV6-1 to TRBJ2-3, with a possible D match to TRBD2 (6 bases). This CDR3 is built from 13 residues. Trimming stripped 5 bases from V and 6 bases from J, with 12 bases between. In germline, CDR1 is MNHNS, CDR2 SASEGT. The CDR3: CASSSTTSDTQYF. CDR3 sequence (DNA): TGTGCCAGCAGTTCGACAACTAGCGATACGCAGTATTTT.